Below are 29 T cell receptor beta chains sequenced from a single sample in a study of cytomegalovirus exposure and HLA in healthy donors. It was with 60 Vbeta and 13 Jbeta primers that the PCR ran. Measured with immunoSEQ multiplex PCR; TCRdb has only the in-frame clones, and not every one. The data contain around 280,000 clones, 70% to 90% of them singletons. The sequencing input was PBMCs. The source of these receptors is a woman in her late teens or twenties in good health and CMV-seronegative.

The chain employs TRBV15 and TRBJ2-7, with a weak D call TRBD1 (6 bases). CDR1 and CDR2 (germline): LNHNV, YYDKDF (reference sequence). The CDR3 consists of 12 residues. Deletions cut 3 bases from V and 6 bases from J, with 9 bases between. The CDR3 DNA follows: TGTGCCACCAGCAGTACAGGGCGCGAGCAGTACTTC. As protein: CATSSTGREQYF.

The chain joins TRBV6-6 to TRBJ1-3; 7 bases align to TRBD1. V lost 5 bases, J lost 4 bases, and 11 bases stayed unmatched. The CDR3 runs to 16 residues. In germline, CDR1 is MNHNY, CDR2 SVGAGI (reference sequence). The CDR3 nucleotides are TGTGCCAGCAGTGCGCAAAACAGGGGATCGGGAAACACCATATATTTT. It translates to CASSAQNRGSGNTIYF.

The CDR3 loop is CASSPTGVRGGETQYF. The CDR3 region has the DNA TGTGCCAGCAGTCCTACAGGGGTGAGGGGAGGAGAGACCCAGTACTTC. This sequence joins TRBV27 and TRBJ2-5, with D tentatively TRBD1 (7 bases). V was pared by 5 bases and J by 4 bases, with 20 bases between. CDR3 length: 16 residues. Germline V gene sequence: CDR1 MNHEY, CDR2 SMNVEV (reference sequence).

This clone was counted a single time. The chain recombines TRBV7-6 with TRBJ2-2; D is unresolved. The CDR3 length is 12 residues. The V gene lost 5 bases and the J gene lost 6 bases, with 7 bases spanning the gap. Germline CDR1 and CDR2: SGHVS and FNYEAQ. CDR3 loop: CASSPDSGELFF. The CDR3 nucleotides are TGTGCCAGCAGCCCCGACTCCGGGGAGCTGTTTTTT.

A few counts support this clone. V is TRBV13 and J is TRBJ1-1, with D uncertain. Germline CDR1 is PRHDT and CDR2 is FYEKMQ (reference sequence). Deletions cut 2 bases from V and 1 base from J, with 11 bases between. This CDR3 is built from 15 residues. The CDR3 spells CASSLLVSGNTEAFF. The CDR3 region has the DNA TGTGCCAGCAGCTTATTGGTCTCCGGGAACACTGAAGCTTTCTTT.

This rearrangement joins TRBV5-5 to TRBJ1-2, with TRBD1 matching 7 bases. The V gene's germline CDR1 is SGHKS and CDR2 YYEKEE (reference sequence). The CDR3 covers 15 residues. Unmatched junction bases numbered 11, after V lost 3 bases and J lost 6 bases. The CDR3 DNA sequence: TGTGCCAGCAGCTCGAGAGGGACAGCCTTAGATGGCTACACCTTC. Translated, it gives CASSSRGTALDGYTF. Full variable domain (remainder filled in from reference TRBV5-5 and TRBJ1-2): DAGVTQSPTHLIKTRGQQVTLRCSPISGHKSVSWYQQVLGQGPQFIFQYYEKEERGRGNFPDRFSARQFPNYSSELNVNALLLGDSALYLCASSSRGTALDGYTFGSGTRLTVV.

Details on this clone: One end of the junction varies from germline; a read error may be responsible. V gene TRBV7-9 combines with J gene TRBJ1-2; a possible D gene is TRBD1 (5 bases). This CDR3 spans 12 amino acids. Looked up from germline, CDR1 is SEHNR and CDR2 is FQNEAQ (reference sequence). The CDR3 is CSSRLGGSGYTF. The CDR3 DNA is TGTTCCAGCAGACTCGGGGGGAGTGGCTACACCTTC.

The V gene is TRBV19, the J gene TRBJ1-2; no definite D call. V dropped 3 bases and J dropped 8 bases, with 19 bases sitting between them. The CDR3 runs to 15 residues. Germline CDR1 is LNHDA and CDR2 is SQIVND (reference sequence). The CDR3 spells CASSMSVVGGIGYTF. The CDR3 nucleotides read TGTGCCAGTAGTATGTCCGTTGTAGGAGGGATAGGCTACACCTTC.

The rearrangement joins TRBV6-6 to TRBJ2-5; D is perhaps TRBD1 (5 bases). CDR3 length: 12 amino acids. Germline V gene sequence: CDR1 MNHNY, CDR2 SVGAGI (reference sequence). With 6 bases removed from V and 5 bases from J, the gap between germline ends came to 10 bases. DNA for the CDR3: TGTGCCAGCAGAGGGGATAAGGAGACCCAGTACTTC. Translating gives CASRGDKETQYF.

The chain couples TRBV23-1 to TRBJ1-2; D not certain. TRBV23-1 is an open reading frame, and its role is uncertain. V dropped 3 bases and J dropped 3 bases, with 8 bases sitting between them. CDR3 length: 13 amino acids. The CDR3 sequence: CASSQTSYYGYTF. The CDR3 nucleotides are TGCGCCAGCAGTCAGACAAGTTACTATGGCTACACCTTC.

The count of this clone is one. The chain carries TRBV13 and TRBJ1-1; TRBD1 matches at 11 bases. The CDR3 is made up of 16 amino acids. Germline V gives CDR1 PRHDT, CDR2 FYEKMQ (reference sequence). J gave up 1 base and V 5 bases, and 6 bases lay outside the gene matches. CDR3 loop: CASSDGTGGTNTEAFF. Here the CDR3 DNA reads TGTGCCAGCAGCGACGGGACAGGGGGGACGAACACTGAAGCTTTCTTT.

This clone was observed a single time. This sequence joins TRBV6-1 and TRBJ2-5, with 8 bases aligning to TRBD2. In germline, CDR1 is MNHNS, CDR2 SASEGT. The CDR3 is 14 residues long. J lost 5 bases, V lost 6 bases, and 8 bases had no gene match. The chain's CDR3 is CASRTGGAYETQYF. CDR3 DNA sequence: TGTGCCAGCAGAACCGGGGGGGCCTATGAGACCCAGTACTTC.

This sequence joins TRBV18 and TRBJ2-2, with 8 bases identical to TRBD2. The germline gives CDR1 KGHSH, CDR2 LQKENI. The ends lost 1 base at V and 4 bases at J; junction bases unmatched: 8. The CDR3 has 17 residues. CDR3 in amino acids: CASSPQAGAAGTGELFF. In DNA form, the CDR3 reads TGTGCCAGCTCACCACAAGCGGGGGCAGCTGGCACCGGGGAGCTGTTTTTT.

CDR3 in amino acids: CASRDTNTGELFF. The DNA of the CDR3 is TGTGCCAGCAGAGACACGAACACCGGGGAGCTGTTTTTT. This chain connects TRBV6-1 to TRBJ2-2; D unresolved. Deletions cut 6 bases from V and 0 bases from J, with 5 bases between. The germline V gene encodes CDR1 MNHNS and CDR2 SASEGT. CDR3 length: 13 residues.

The genes are TRBV7-8 and TRBJ2-7, with D uncertain. V dropped 5 bases and J dropped 3 bases, with 17 bases sitting between them. The CDR3 extends over 15 amino acids. Germline-derived CDR1 and CDR2 are SGHVS and FQNEAQ. CDR3 sequence: CASSHPALVLYEQYF. CDR3 coding DNA: TGTGCCAGCAGCCACCCCGCCCTAGTTCTCTACGAGCAGTACTTC.

The rearrangement uses TRBV5-4 and TRBJ2-5; 7 nucleotides match TRBD2. This CDR3 is built from 11 residues. Germline V CDR1 and CDR2: SGHNT, YYREEE (reference sequence). The CDR3 sequence is CVAGDQETQYF. The CDR3 region has the DNA TGTGTGGCGGGGGACCAAGAGACCCAGTACTTC.

This rearrangement joins TRBV19 to TRBJ1-1; no clear D. CDR3 size: 11 residues. CDR1 LNHDA and CDR2 SQIVND come from the germline V gene (reference sequence). V lost 7 bases and J 3 bases, leaving 6 bases between the germline ends. The CDR3 reads CASNGYTEAFF. The CDR3 DNA follows: TGTGCCAGTAACGGGTACACTGAAGCTTTCTTT.

This chain connects TRBV30 to TRBJ2-7; D may be TRBD1 (6 bases). The CDR3 runs 12 residues. Trimming took 3 bases from V and 4 from J, leaving 10 bases between them. CDR1 is GTSNPN, CDR2 SVGIG, per germline (reference sequence). DNA for the CDR3: TGTGCCTGGAGGCCAGGGGATTACGAGCAGTACTTC. This encodes CAWRPGDYEQYF. Variable domain in full (rest from reference TRBV30 and TRBJ2-7): SQTIHQWPATLVQPVGSPLSLECTVEGTSNPNLYWYRQAAGRGLQLLFYSVGIGQISSEVPQNLSASRPQDRQFILSSKKLLLSDSGFYLCAWRPGDYEQYFGPGTRLTVT.

V is TRBV9 and J is TRBJ2-4, with TRBD1 matching over 8 bases. The V and J ends lost 4 bases and 0 bases, in that order; junction bases with no gene match: 6. There are 16 residues in the CDR3. Germline V gives CDR1 SGDLS, CDR2 YYNGEE. CDR3 loop: CASSFGQGLAKNIQYF. In DNA, the CDR3 is TGTGCCAGCAGCTTTGGACAGGGACTAGCCAAAAACATTCAGTACTTC.

This rearrangement joins TRBV18 to TRBJ1-3; no firm D call. There are 14 residues in the CDR3. With 2 bases removed from V and 2 bases from J, the gap between germline ends came to 7 bases. Germline V CDR1 and CDR2: KGHSH, LQKENI. The CDR3 DNA sequence: TGTGCCAGCTCACCAGGCCTTACTGGAAACACCATATATTTT. This codes for CASSPGLTGNTIYF.

There are a few counts of this clone. The J gene is TRBJ1-2, the V gene TRBV9; no reliable D call. CDR1 and CDR2 from the germline V gene are SGDLS and YYNGEE. Trimming cost V 3 bases and J 4 bases, with 7 bases left between them. This CDR3 spans 12 amino acids. The CDR3 here is CASSAGVYGYTF. In DNA form, the CDR3 reads TGTGCCAGCAGCGCCGGAGTCTATGGCTACACCTTC.

This clone was recorded only once. The junction does not match germline at one end; this may be a read error. The chain joins TRBV27 to TRBJ1-3, with 7 bases identical to TRBD1. The germline V gene has CDR1 MNHEY and CDR2 SMNVEV (reference sequence). The CDR3 totals 15 residues. This CDR3 reads CATRRDSFSGSTIYF. The CDR3 DNA sequence: TGTGCCACGAGGAGGGACAGCTTCTCTGGAAGCACCATATATTTT.

This clone was seen only once. The rearrangement links TRBV2 to TRBJ1-1, with D possibly TRBD1 on 5 matching bases. Germline lookup yields CDR1 SNHLY and CDR2 FYNNEI. Trimming took 2 bases from V and 5 from J, leaving 15 bases between them. This CDR3 has 15 amino acids. The CDR3 region is CASSEMLGGGTEAFF. CDR3 nucleotides: TGTGCCAGCAGTGAAATGCTTGGGGGAGGAACTGAAGCTTTCTTT. The full variable domain, in which reference TRBV2 and TRBJ1-1 provide the parts outside the CDR3, is EPEVTQTPSHQVTQMGQEVILRCVPISNHLYFYWYRQILGQKVEFLVSFYNNEISEKSEIFDDQFSVERPDGSNFTLKIRSTKLEDSAMYFCASSEMLGGGTEAFFGQGTRLTVV.

The rearrangement joins TRBV2 to TRBJ1-1; a possible D gene is TRBD1 (5 bases). V was shortened by 1 base and J by 4 bases, with 13 bases between the two germline ends. The CDR3 covers 15 residues. The V gene's germline CDR1 is SNHLY and CDR2 FYNNEI. The CDR3 spells CASSEESRVVTEAFF. The CDR3 DNA follows: TGTGCCAGCAGTGAAGAGAGCAGGGTAGTCACTGAAGCTTTCTTT.

The rearrangement uses TRBV2 and TRBJ1-5, with no clear D. V lost 6 bases, J lost 0 bases, and 9 bases lay in between. The CDR3 totals 14 residues. CDR1 is SNHLY, CDR2 FYNNEI, per germline. DNA of the CDR3: TGTGCCAGCAGGGGAGAGGTTAGCAATCAGCCCCAGCATTTT. It specifies CASRGEVSNQPQHF.

The CDR3 nucleotides are TGTGCCAGCAGCCCGACAGGGGGTTACGGCTACACCTTC. Its protein product is CASSPTGGYGYTF. The chain couples TRBV7-3 to TRBJ1-2; 9 positions agree with TRBD1. CDR3 length: 13 residues. V lost 5 bases and J lost 8; bases outside the gene matches: 6. CDR1 is SGHTA, CDR2 FQGTGA, per germline.

The chain is built from TRBV7-6 and TRBJ1-4, with a tentative D call TRBD1 (6 bases). Trimming shortened V by 4 bases and J by 5 bases, and 20 bases separated the two germline ends. Germline lookup yields CDR1 SGHVS and CDR2 FNYEAQ. This CDR3 is built from 17 residues. Here the CDR3 DNA reads TGTGCCAGCAGCTCCGGCAGGGGCGGCCAGATCAATGAAAAACTGTTTTTT. Its translation is CASSSGRGGQINEKLFF.

The rearrangement joins TRBV4-2 to TRBJ2-3; 9 bases align to TRBD2. The junction had 9 bases not matched to a gene; V was cut back by 0 bases and J by 2 bases. CDR3 length: 18 residues. From germline, CDR1 is LGHNA and CDR2 YNFKEQ. The CDR3 DNA follows: TGTGCCAGCAGCCAAGATTTACTAGCGGGCCGCCTCACAGATACGCAGTATTTT. It yields the protein CASSQDLLAGRLTDTQYF.

This chain uses TRBV11-2 with TRBJ2-5; D unclear. The germline V gene encodes CDR1 SGHAT and CDR2 FQNNGV. V lost 3 bases to trimming and J lost 5 bases, with 10 bases between them. This CDR3 is built from 13 residues. CDR3 loop: CASSFLQWETQYF. The CDR3 DNA follows: TGTGCCAGCAGCTTCCTCCAGTGGGAGACCCAGTACTTC.